This is a list of T cell receptor beta chains from one sample in a study of response to subunit inactivated influenza vaccine. TCRdb redid the calling of the RT-PCR reads with MiXCR, one entry per CDR3 protein. The repertoire holds hundreds of thousands of distinct CDR3 sequences, with 14% as singletons. Sequences were derived from PBMCs from blood, sampled around two weeks before vaccination. The origin of the receptors is a man between 45 and 60 years old who received an inactivated influenza vaccine. Both conserved end residues are part of each CDR3. The order of the fields is J gene, V gene, clone size, D gene, CDR3 DNA, CDR3 protein. D genes are given only for firm matches. Expanded clones are given a class, and other clones once, few, many or no size at all.

J gene: TRBJ2-4; V gene: TRBV10-1; clone size: -; D gene: TRBD2; CDR3 DNA: TGCGCCAGCAGTGATGCCGGGACTAGAGACATTCAGTACTTC; CDR3 protein: CASSDAGTRDIQYF
J gene: TRBJ2-7; V gene: TRBV15; clone size: few; D gene: -; CDR3 DNA: TGTGCCACCAGCAGAGCCACCCTTTTCGAGCAGTACTTC; CDR3 protein: CATSRATLFEQYF
J gene: TRBJ2-2; V gene: TRBV18; clone size: -; D gene: -; CDR3 DNA: TGTGCCAGCTCACCCGTCTCGGTGGTGACCGGGGAGCTGTTTTTT; CDR3 protein: CASSPVSVVTGELFF
J gene: TRBJ2-2; V gene: TRBV29-1; clone size: -; D gene: TRBD2; CDR3 DNA: TGCAGCGTTGAAAATACTAGCGGGGGGGACACCGGGGAGCTGTTTTTT; CDR3 protein: CSVENTSGGDTGELFF
J gene: TRBJ2-3; V gene: TRBV29-1; clone size: few; D gene: -; CDR3 DNA: TGCAGCGTTGATGCGCCGAGCACAGATACGCAGTATTTT; CDR3 protein: CSVDAPSTDTQYF
J gene: TRBJ1-6; V gene: TRBV28; clone size: -; D gene: -; CDR3 DNA: TGTGCCAGCAGTTTATTTCAGGGTGGGTTGTATGGTAATTCACCCCTCCACTTT; CDR3 protein: CASSLFQGGLYGNSPLHF
J gene: TRBJ2-7; V gene: TRBV5-1; clone size: many; D gene: TRBD1; CDR3 DNA: TGCGCCAGCAGCTCAACGGACAGGGGCGGCGAGCAGTACTTC; CDR3 protein: CASSSTDRGGEQYF
J gene: TRBJ2-1; V gene: TRBV11-2; clone size: few; D gene: TRBD2; CDR3 DNA: TGTGCCAGCAGCTTAAGGCCCCCTGGGCGGGGGGACAATAATTACAATGAGCAGTTCTTC; CDR3 protein: CASSLRPPGRGDNNYNEQFF
J gene: TRBJ2-1; V gene: TRBV9; clone size: many; D gene: -; CDR3 DNA: TGTGCCAGCAGCGGAGGTCCCTCCGACGAGCAGTTCTTC; CDR3 protein: CASSGGPSDEQFF
J gene: TRBJ2-3; V gene: TRBV24-1; clone size: many; D gene: -; CDR3 DNA: TGTGCCACCAGTGATACCCGACATACCGATACGCAGTATTTT; CDR3 protein: CATSDTRHTDTQYF
J gene: TRBJ2-7; V gene: TRBV20-1; clone size: -; D gene: TRBD2; CDR3 DNA: TGCAGTGTTAGGGGCACTAGCGGGGCGGGGGAGCAGTACTTC; CDR3 protein: CSVRGTSGAGEQYF
J gene: TRBJ1-6; V gene: TRBV4-1; clone size: -; D gene: -; CDR3 DNA: TGCGCCAGCAGCGCCACCCTGGCGCCGGGGGGTGGTTCACCCCTCCACTTT; CDR3 protein: CASSATLAPGGGSPLHF
J gene: TRBJ2-3; V gene: TRBV9; clone size: many; D gene: TRBD2; CDR3 DNA: TGTGCCAGCAGCGTAGGGACTAGCGGCTTCACAGATACGCAGTATTTT; CDR3 protein: CASSVGTSGFTDTQYF
J gene: TRBJ2-1; V gene: TRBV20-1; clone size: -; D gene: TRBD2; CDR3 DNA: TGCAGTAGGACCGGAGCGGGGGATAACTACAATGAGCAGTTCTTC; CDR3 protein: CSRTGAGDNYNEQFF
J gene: TRBJ2-5; V gene: TRBV5-1; clone size: few; D gene: -; CDR3 DNA: TGCGCCAGCAGCGAATTTAGTGGAGAGACCCAGTACTTC; CDR3 protein: CASSEFSGETQYF
J gene: TRBJ1-5; V gene: TRBV30; clone size: -; D gene: -; CDR3 DNA: TGTGCCTGGAGTGGGGGGGATAATCAGCCCCAGCATTTT; CDR3 protein: CAWSGGDNQPQHF
J gene: TRBJ2-3; V gene: TRBV6-1; clone size: -; D gene: -; CDR3 DNA: TGTGCCAGCAGTACCCCTCGGAGCACAGATACGCAGTATTTT; CDR3 protein: CASSTPRSTDTQYF
J gene: TRBJ2-1; V gene: TRBV5-1; clone size: few; D gene: TRBD1; CDR3 DNA: TGCGCCAGCAGCTTGACCGGGACAGGGAGCAATGAGCAGTTCTTC; CDR3 protein: CASSLTGTGSNEQFF
J gene: TRBJ2-1; V gene: TRBV11-3; clone size: -; D gene: TRBD2; CDR3 DNA: TGTGCCAGCAGCTCGACTAGCGGTCACAATGAGCAGTTCTTC; CDR3 protein: CASSSTSGHNEQFF
J gene: TRBJ2-7; V gene: TRBV7-9; clone size: many; D gene: TRBD1; CDR3 DNA: TGTGCCAGCAGCCCAAGGACAGGGTCCTACGAGCAGTACTTC; CDR3 protein: CASSPRTGSYEQYF
J gene: TRBJ1-6; V gene: TRBV6-1; clone size: few; D gene: TRBD1; CDR3 DNA: TGTGCCAGCAGCCCCACATTAGGGACAGGGCACTCACCCCTCCACTTT; CDR3 protein: CASSPTLGTGHSPLHF